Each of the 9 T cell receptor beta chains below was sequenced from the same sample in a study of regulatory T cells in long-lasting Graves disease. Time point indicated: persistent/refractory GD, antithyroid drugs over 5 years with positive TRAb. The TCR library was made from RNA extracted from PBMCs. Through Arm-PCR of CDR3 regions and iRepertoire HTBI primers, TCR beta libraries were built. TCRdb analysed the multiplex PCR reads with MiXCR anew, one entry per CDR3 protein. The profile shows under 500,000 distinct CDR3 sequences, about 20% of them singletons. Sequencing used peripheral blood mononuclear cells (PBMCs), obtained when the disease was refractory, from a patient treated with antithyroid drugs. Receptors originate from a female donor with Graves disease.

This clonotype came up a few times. CDR3 in DNA: TGTGCCTGGAGTGCCCAAGAGACCCAGTACTTC. As protein: CAWSAQETQYF. This rearrangement joins TRBV30 to TRBJ2-5; D gene unclear. This CDR3 is built from 11 residues. V was pared by 1 base and J by 1 base, with 1 base between. Germline lookup yields CDR1 GTSNPN and CDR2 SVGIG (reference sequence).

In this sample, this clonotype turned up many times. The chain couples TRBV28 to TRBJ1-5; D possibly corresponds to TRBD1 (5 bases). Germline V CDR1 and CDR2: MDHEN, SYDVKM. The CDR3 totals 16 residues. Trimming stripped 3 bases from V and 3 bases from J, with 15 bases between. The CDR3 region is CASSFSAPGTNQPQHF. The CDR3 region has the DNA TGTGCCAGCAGTTTTAGTGCCCCAGGGACCAATCAGCCCCAGCATTTT.

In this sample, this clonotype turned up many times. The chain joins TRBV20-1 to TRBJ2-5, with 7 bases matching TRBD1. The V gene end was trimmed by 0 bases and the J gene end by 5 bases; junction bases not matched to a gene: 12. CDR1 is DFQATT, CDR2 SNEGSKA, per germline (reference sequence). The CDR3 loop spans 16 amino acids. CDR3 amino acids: CSARDLGRGSSETQYF. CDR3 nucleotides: TGCAGTGCTAGAGATCTCGGCAGGGGGTCTTCGGAGACCCAGTACTTC.

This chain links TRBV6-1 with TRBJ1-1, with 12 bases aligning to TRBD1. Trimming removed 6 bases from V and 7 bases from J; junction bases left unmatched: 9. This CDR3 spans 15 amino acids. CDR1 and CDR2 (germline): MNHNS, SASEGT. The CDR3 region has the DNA TGTGCCAGCAGCCACGGGGACAGGGGGCATAATGAAGCTTTCTTT. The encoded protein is CASSHGDRGHNEAFF.

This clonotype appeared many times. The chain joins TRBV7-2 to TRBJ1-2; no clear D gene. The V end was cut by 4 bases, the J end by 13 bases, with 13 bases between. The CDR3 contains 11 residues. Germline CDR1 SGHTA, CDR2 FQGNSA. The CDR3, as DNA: TGTGCCAGCAGCTCCGGGCCAACCATCACCTTC. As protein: CASSSGPTITF.

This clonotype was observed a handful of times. CDR3 sequence: CASTDPGQGNQPQHF. CDR3 nucleotide sequence: TGTGCCAGCACTGACCCGGGACAGGGCAATCAGCCCCAGCATTTT. This chain connects TRBV6-1 to TRBJ1-5, with TRBD1 matching 8 bases. CDR3 length: 15 amino acids. The V gene's germline CDR1 is MNHNS and CDR2 SASEGT. After removal of 7 bases from V and 2 bases from J, the junction contained 7 bases not matched to a gene.

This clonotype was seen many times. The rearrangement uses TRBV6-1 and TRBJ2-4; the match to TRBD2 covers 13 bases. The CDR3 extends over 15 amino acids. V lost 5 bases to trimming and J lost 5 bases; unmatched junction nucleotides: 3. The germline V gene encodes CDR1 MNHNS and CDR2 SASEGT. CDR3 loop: CASSRLAGGENIQYF. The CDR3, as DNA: TGTGCCAGCAGTCGACTAGCGGGGGGAGAAAACATTCAGTACTTC.

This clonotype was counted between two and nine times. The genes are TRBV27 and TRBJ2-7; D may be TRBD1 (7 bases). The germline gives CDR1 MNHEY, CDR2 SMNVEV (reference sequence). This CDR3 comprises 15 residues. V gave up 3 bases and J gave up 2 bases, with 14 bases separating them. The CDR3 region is CASSFGGGSAYEQYF. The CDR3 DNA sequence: TGTGCCAGCAGTTTTGGAGGGGGCAGCGCCTACGAGCAGTACTTC.

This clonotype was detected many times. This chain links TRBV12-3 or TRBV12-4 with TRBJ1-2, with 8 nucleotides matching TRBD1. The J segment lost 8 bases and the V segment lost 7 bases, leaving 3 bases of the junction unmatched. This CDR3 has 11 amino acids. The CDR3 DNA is TGTGCCAGCAAGACAGGGGTCGGCTACACCTTC. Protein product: CASKTGVGYTF.